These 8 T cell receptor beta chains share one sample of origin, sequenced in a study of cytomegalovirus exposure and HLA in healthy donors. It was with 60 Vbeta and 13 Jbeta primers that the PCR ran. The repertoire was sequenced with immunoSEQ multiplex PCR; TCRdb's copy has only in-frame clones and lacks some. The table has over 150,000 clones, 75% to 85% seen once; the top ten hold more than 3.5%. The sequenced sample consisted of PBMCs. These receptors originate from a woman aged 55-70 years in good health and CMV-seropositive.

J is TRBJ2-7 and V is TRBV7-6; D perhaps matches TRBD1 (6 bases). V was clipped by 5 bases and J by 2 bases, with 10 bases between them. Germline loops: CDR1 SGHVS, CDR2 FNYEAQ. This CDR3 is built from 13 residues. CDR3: CASSRDTPYEQYF. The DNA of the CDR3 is TGTGCCAGCAGCCGGGACACCCCCTACGAGCAGTACTTC.

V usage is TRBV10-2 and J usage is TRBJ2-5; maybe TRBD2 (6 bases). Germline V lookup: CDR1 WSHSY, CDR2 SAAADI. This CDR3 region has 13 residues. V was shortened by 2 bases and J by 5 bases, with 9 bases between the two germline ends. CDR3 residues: CASSEVGSETQYF. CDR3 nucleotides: TGCGCCAGCAGTGAGGTCGGGAGCGAGACCCAGTACTTC.

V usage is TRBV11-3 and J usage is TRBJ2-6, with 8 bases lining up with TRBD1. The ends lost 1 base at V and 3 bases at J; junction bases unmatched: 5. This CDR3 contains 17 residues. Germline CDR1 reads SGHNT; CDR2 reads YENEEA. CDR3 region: CASSLGTGKGGANVLTF. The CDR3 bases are TGTGCCAGCAGCTTAGGGACAGGGAAAGGTGGGGCCAACGTCCTGACTTTC.

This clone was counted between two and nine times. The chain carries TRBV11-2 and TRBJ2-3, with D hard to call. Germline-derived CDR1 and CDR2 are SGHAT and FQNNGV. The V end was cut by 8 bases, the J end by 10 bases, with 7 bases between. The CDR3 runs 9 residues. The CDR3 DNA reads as TGTGCCAGCGGGCCCCCGCAGTATTTT. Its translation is CASGPPQYF.

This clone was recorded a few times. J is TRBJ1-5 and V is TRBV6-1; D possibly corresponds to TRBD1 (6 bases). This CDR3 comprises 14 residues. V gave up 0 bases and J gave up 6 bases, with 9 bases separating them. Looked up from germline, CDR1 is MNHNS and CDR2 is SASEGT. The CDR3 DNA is TGTGCCAGCAGTGAAGCCAGGGGCGGTCAGCCCCAGCATTTT. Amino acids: CASSEARGGQPQHF.

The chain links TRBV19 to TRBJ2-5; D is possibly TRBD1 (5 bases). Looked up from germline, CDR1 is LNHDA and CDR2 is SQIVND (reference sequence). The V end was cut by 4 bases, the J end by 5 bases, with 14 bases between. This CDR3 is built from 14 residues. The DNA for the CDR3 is TGTGCCAGTAGTAGCCAGGGAAGGTGGGAGACCCAGTACTTC. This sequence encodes CASSSQGRWETQYF.

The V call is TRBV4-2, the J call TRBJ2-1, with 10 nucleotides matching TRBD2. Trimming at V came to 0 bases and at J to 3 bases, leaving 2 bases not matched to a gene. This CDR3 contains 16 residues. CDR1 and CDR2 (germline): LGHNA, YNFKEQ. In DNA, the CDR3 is TGTGCCAGCAGCCAAGAGACTAGCGGGTTCTACAATGAGCAGTTCTTC. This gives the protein CASSQETSGFYNEQFF.

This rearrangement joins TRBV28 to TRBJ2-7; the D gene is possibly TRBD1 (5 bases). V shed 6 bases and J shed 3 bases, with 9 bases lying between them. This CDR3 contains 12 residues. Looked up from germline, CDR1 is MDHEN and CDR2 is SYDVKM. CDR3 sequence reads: CASRSGFYEQYF. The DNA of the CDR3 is TGTGCCAGCAGGTCAGGGTTCTACGAGCAGTACTTC.